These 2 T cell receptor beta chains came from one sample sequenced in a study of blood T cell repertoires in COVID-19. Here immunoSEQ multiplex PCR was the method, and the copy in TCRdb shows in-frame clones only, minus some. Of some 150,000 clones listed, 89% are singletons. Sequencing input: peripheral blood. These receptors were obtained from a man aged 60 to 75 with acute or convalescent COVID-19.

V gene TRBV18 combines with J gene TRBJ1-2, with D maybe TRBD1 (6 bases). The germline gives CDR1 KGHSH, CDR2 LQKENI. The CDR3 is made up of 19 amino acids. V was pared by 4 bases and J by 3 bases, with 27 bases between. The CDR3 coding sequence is TGTGCCAGCTCACAGCTACCGCAACCCCGACAGGCAAGTCACTATGGCTACACCTTC. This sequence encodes CASSQLPQPRQASHYGYTF. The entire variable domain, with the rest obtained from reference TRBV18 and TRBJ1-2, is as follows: NAGVMQNPRHLVRRRGQEARLRCSPMKGHSHVYWYRQLPEEGLKFMVYLQKENIIDESGMPKERFSAEFPKEGPSILRIQQVVRGDSAAYFCASSQLPQPRQASHYGYTFGSGTRLTVV.

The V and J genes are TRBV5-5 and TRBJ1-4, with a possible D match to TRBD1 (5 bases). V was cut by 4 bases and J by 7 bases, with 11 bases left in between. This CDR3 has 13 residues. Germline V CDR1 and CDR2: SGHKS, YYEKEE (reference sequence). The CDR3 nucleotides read TGTGCCAGCAGCCATCAGGGAAGTGAAAAACTGTTTTTT. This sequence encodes CASSHQGSEKLFF.